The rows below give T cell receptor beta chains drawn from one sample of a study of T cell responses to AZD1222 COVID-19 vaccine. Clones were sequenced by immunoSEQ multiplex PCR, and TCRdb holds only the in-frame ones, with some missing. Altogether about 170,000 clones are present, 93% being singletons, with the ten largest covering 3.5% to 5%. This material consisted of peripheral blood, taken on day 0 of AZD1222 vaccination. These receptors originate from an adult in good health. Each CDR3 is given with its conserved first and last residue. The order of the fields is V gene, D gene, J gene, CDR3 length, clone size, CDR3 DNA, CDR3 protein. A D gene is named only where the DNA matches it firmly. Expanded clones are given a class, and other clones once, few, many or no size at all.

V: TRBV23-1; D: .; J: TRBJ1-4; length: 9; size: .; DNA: TGCGCCAGCAGTCCGCCTCTGTTTTTT; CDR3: CASSPPLFF
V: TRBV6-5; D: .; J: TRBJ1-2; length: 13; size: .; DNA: TGTGCCAGCAGTTACGGGACCACCGGGGGCCCCACCTTC; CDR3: CASSYGTTGGPTF
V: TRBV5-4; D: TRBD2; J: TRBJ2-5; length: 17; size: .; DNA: TGTGCCAGCAGCTTGGACACAGCGGGGGGACTCGGGGAGACCCAGTACTTC; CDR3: CASSLDTAGGLGETQYF
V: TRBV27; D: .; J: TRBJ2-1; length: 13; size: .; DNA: TGTGCCAGTGGGATGCTAGGGGCCGATGAGCAGTTCTTC; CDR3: CASGMLGADEQFF
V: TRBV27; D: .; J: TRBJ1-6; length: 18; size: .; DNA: TGTGCCAGCAGTTCAAAGACTCCCCTAGGACCCTATAATTCACCCCTCCACTTT; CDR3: CASSSKTPLGPYNSPLHF
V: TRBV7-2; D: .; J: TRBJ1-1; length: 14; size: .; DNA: TGTGCCAGCAGCTTAGGCGGGGGAGGCACTGAAGCTTTCTTT; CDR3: CASSLGGGGTEAFF
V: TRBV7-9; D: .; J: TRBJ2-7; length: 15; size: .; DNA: TGTGCCAGCAGTCCCGGGTTGGGGAGAGGCTACGAGCAGTACTTC; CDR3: CASSPGLGRGYEQYF
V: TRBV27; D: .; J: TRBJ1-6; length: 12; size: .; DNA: TGTGCCAGTGGGCAGACCATTTCACCCCTCCACTTT; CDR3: CASGQTISPLHF
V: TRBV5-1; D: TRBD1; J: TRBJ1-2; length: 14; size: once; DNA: TGCGCCAGCAGCGTGTGGGACAGGGCCTATGGCTACACCTTC; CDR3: CASSVWDRAYGYTF
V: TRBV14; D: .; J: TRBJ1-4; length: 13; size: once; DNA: TGTGCCAGCAGCCCCTTGGGGGGGGAAAAACTGTTTTTT; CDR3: CASSPLGGEKLFF